Detailed here is one T cell receptor (beta chain). Antigen: not known. Through template switching, a universal primer site was introduced, and the cDNA contained unique molecular identifiers. TCRdb redid the calling of the 5' RACE reads with MiXCR, one entry per CDR3 protein. The sample shows hundreds of thousands of distinct CDR3 sequences, under 10% of them seen only once. The CDR3 is 14 amino acids. V was clipped by 6 bases and J by 2 bases, with 14 bases between them. Germline V gives CDR1 LNHDA, CDR2 SQIVND (reference sequence). This record comes from a study of identical twins. Regarding the study as a whole: Among beta out-of-frame sequences, excess sharing between twins appeared weaker. A cross-sectional statistical analysis, not follow-up of the same donors, supported the conclusions.

The data were also submitted as part of a second study, on yellow fever vaccine responses in identical twins.

This chain connects TRBV19 to TRBJ2-7, with D perhaps given as TRBD1 or TRBD2 (5 bases each). The sample consisted of memory (CD45RO+) T cells sorted from blood. The TCR sequence derives from a woman in her late teens or twenties in good health. The CDR3 coding sequence is TGTGCCAGTAGCGATAGGGGACGGACCTACGAGCAGTACTTC. Its protein product is CASSDRGRTYEQYF.